This T cell receptor beta chain was recorded in a study of T cell repertoires in cytomegalovirus infection. Across the study: Use of recently identified HLA-C-restricted and well-studied HLA-B-restricted CMV epitopes was part of the study. Public TCR beta signatures provided an indication of both CMV infection and a matching HLA type. The study's findings and limits: HLA-C-restricted, CMV-specific TCR beta clonotypes were dominant ex vivo. Identification of carriers of CMV plus the relevant HLA was achieved through cumulative public TCR beta family frequency.

This clonotype was seen just once. Its cognate antigen is unknown. This CDR3 has 14 amino acids. With V trimmed by 6 bases and J by 10 bases, 10 bases remained unmatched. CDR1 MNHEY and CDR2 SMNVEV come from the germline V gene (reference sequence). TCRdb ran MiXCR on the reads and lists one entry per CDR3 protein. This table holds 650,000 to 850,000 distinct CDR3 sequences, 25% to 35% found once. This specimen consisted of cultured CD8+ T cells from PBMCs, obtained from culture after CMV antigen stimulation. The receptor's source is a human donor in good health (CMV status not recorded). Some clones in this sample may be carry-over from other donors' samples. This chain joins TRBV27 and TRBJ1-1, with 11 bases lining up with TRBD1. CDR3 DNA: TGTGCCAGCAGAGCAGGGACAGGGGGTAGCAGAGCTTTCTTT. This translates into CASRAGTGGSRAFF.